This paragraph reports one T cell receptor beta chain. Its binding antigen is unknown. No much larger clonotype is one base removed from it; base qualities were not supplied. The data originate from a study of T-cell reconstitution after alpha-beta-depleted transplantation in children (dated by TCRdb to the mid-2010s). Background for the entire study: T-cell immune reconstitution after TCRalphabeta/CD19-depleted allogeneic hematopoietic cell transplantation in children was quantitatively tracked in the study by means of TCR repertoire profiling. Broad study findings and their caveats: The high TCRbeta diversity at day 60 in some patients was ascribed to recipient T cells and intrathymic progenitors that had survived conditioning. The apparently early alphabetaT-cell count recovery about two months after transplant was reportedly dependent on only several hundred rapidly expanded clones derived from non-depleted graft cells. The frequencies of hyperexpanded clones fell over the following months, and after one year, T-cell counts and TCRbeta diversity were mostly attributed to newly produced T cells.

The treatment or condition label on this specimen signifies: allogeneic hematopoietic cell transplantation with graft depleted of TCRalphabeta T cells and CD19 B cells. The transplant recipients were children given TCRalphabeta/CD19-depleted allogeneic hematopoietic cell grafts. The library was built by means of PCR. The listed sequencing device is Illumina HiSeq 2500. TCR library preparation used molecular barcoding, with unique molecular identifiers applied to normalize quantification of the TCRbeta repertoire. Through fastp at Q25 and MiXCR, TCRdb rebuilt clones from the public reads, retaining in-frame beta chains. Rows matching on CDR3 protein sequence are summarized as one entry with the most common DNA and genes. This sample lists 500,000 to 750,000 distinct CDR3 sequences; 25% to 30% were detected once. The top ten hold about 35% of the sample. Inclusive of the bounding cysteine and phenylalanine, the CDR3 is 16 residues long. Of the read, only the CDR3 DNA is kept; its 48 bases are in frame from base 1. The germline V gene (reference sequence) gives CDR1 as MNHEY and CDR2 as SMNVEV. At the junction V is shortened by 8 bases and J by 1 base; bases outside the gene matches: 9.

The receptor chain draws on TRBV27 and TRBJ2-2; the junction holds 8 bases that match TRBD1. The clonotype originates from a boy younger than two with Wiskott-Aldrich syndrome, due to receive a stem cell transplant. The specimen comprised PBMCs, sampled before TCRalphabeta/CD19-depleted stem cell transplant. The CDR3 here reads CASGPRGQRNTGELFF. The nucleotide sequence is TGTGCCAGCGGTCCCAGGGGGCAAAGGAACACCGGGGAGCTGTTTTTT.